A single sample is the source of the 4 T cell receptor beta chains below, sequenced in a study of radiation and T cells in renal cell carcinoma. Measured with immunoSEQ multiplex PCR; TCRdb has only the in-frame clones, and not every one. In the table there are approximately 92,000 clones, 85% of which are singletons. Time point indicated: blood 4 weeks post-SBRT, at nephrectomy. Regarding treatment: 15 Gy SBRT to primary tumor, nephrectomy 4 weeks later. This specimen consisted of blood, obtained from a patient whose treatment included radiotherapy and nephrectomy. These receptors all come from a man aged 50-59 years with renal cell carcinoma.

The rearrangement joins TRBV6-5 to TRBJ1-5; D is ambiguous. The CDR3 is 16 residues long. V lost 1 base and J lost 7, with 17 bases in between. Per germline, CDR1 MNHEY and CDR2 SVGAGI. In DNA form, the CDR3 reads TGTGCCAGCAGTTACTTCGAGATTGGCCTCCAGCAGCCCCAGCATTTT. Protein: CASSYFEIGLQQPQHF.

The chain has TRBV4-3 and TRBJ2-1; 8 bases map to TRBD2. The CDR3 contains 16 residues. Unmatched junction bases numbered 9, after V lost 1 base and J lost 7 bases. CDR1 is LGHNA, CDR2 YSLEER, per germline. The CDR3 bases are TGCGCCAGCAGCCAAGTTCCGGGGGGGGGCCGGAATGAGCAGTTCTTC. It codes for CASSQVPGGGRNEQFF.

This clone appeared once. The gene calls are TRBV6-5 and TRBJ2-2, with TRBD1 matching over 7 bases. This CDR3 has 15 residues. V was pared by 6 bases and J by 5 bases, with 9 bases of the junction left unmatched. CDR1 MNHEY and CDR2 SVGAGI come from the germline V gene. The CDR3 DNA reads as TGTGCCAGCAGGCCCCCATCGACAGGGACCGGGGAGCTGTTTTTT. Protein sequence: CASRPPSTGTGELFF.

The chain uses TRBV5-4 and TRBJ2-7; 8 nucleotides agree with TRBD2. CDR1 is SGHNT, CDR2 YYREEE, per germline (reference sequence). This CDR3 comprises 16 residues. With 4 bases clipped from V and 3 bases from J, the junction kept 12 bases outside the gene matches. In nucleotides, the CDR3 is TGTGCCAGCAGCCAAGAAGCTAGCGGGCCGTTCTACGAGCAGTACTTC. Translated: CASSQEASGPFYEQYF. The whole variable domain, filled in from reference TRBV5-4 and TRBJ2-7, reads ETGVTQSPTHLIKTRGQQVTLRCSSQSGHNTVSWYQQALGQGPQFIFQYYREEENGRGNFPPRFSGLQFPNYSSELNVNALELDDSALYLCASSQEASGPFYEQYFGPGTRLTVT.